Only one count was recorded for the clone carrying this T cell receptor beta chain. Antigen: not known. TCRdb reanalysed the RT-PCR reads using MiXCR and keeps one entry per CDR3 protein. The repertoire holds 640 or so distinct CDR3 sequences, with 70% to 90% as singletons. The data were taken from a study of yellow fever vaccine responses in identical twins. Notes on the study in general: On the reported evidence, twins' vaccine T cell responses seemed partly convergent and partly personalized.

With 0 bases removed from V and 8 bases from J, the gap between germline ends came to 10 bases. The CDR3 loop spans 12 amino acids. From germline, CDR1 is GTSNPN and CDR2 SVGIG (reference sequence). The source was T cells from blood (PBMCs), unsorted or a sorted subset (not recorded which), collected before or after yellow fever vaccination (not recorded which). The chain links TRBV30 to TRBJ1-2; D gene unclear. This TCR derives from a female donor who received the yellow fever vaccine. CDR3 region: CAWSVTARGYTF. CDR3 DNA sequence: TGTGCCTGGAGTGTAACCGCCCGGGGCTACACCTTC.